This paragraph covers one T cell receptor (beta chain) sequence. Its antigen is not yet known. The input lacks base qualities; no much larger clone sits a single base away. This sample is part of a study of cytomegalovirus exposure and HLA in healthy donors (TCRdb year 2017). Describing the broader study: An earlier analysis of roughly 500 of the donors reported more than 250 Gb of sequence data and some 120 million unique TCR beta sequences from some 180 million T cells. Of the roughly 390 genotyped donors, approximately 82% fell in the genetic ancestry cluster associated with self-reported Caucasian donors. The study combined high-throughput TCR immunosequencing, statistical association of individual TCRs with disease status, and machine learning to predict cytomegalovirus infection status. Rather than drawing on any new phenotypic data, the later analysis identified candidate immune exposures from TCR beta sequences and the way those sequences occurred across donors. Genome-wide SNP genotypes for about 60% of the 666 donors were used in a later genetic analysis, which treated that subset as a discovery cohort. Four to six DR-DQ haplotypes were handled as single units for association and clustering because linkage in the cohort was strong. Donor age, sex, ethnicity and CMV serostatus were compiled alongside the repertoire data. Among around 400 genotyped donors of the cohort, an average of roughly 230,000 unique TCR beta nucleotide sequences was sequenced per donor, of which 15% to 20% were non-productive. The number of typed donors differed by locus: about 620-640 for A, B, C, DRB1 and DQB1; some 540 for DQA1; 606 for DPA1; and around 470 for DPB1. The study was designed to test whether signatures of past pathogen exposure could be identified by cataloging public T cell receptors. A later analysis re-examined previously published TCR beta repertoires from around 670 donors and added high-resolution HLA genotyping to investigate patterns of TCR occurrence. HLA typing covered class I and class II loci at four-digit resolution. All discovery cohort repertoires had been generated using a single sequencing platform. The study profiled the T cell repertoires of more than 500 subjects by immunosequencing and related them to cytomegalovirus serostatus. Along with the roughly 700-subject first cohort, a separate validation cohort of 120 different subjects was used. An early release that covered several hundred HLA-typed donors contained about 300 gigabases of sequencing data and 75 million to 100 million unique TCR sequences. An earlier analysis of approximately 640 of the donors applied high-throughput TCR beta sequencing to assess whether each TCR beta V gene segment acted as functional or pseudogenic.

The CDR3 runs 14 residues from the cysteine to the phenylalanine. Here the CDR3 DNA is all that survives: 42 bases in frame from base 1. Per the germline V gene (reference sequence), GTSNPN is the CDR1 and SVGIG is the CDR2. Relative to germline, V is missing 3 bases and J is missing 11 bases, with 10 bases of the junction outside any gene match. Overall study results and their limits: Some IMGT-functional V segments, including TRBV6-2 and TRBV6-3, could not be told apart with the 87-base-pair reads, so those segments were excluded. A further reported finding was that TCR beta sequences accurately predicted the HLA-A and HLA-B alleles for most subjects in the first cohort. Only TCR beta chains were sequenced in this cohort, and the absence of alpha or paired-chain data limited detectable features. An earlier analysis of around 500 of the donors showed that most TCR beta V segments appeared in productive rearrangements either about 90% or about 30% of the time, which broadly matched IMGT annotations. Cytomegalovirus status was reported to be diagnosed by the classifier with high specificity and sensitivity in both the original and validation cohorts. A later analysis associated 17,000 or so TCR beta sequences with specific HLA alleles at a false discovery rate of 0.05. Several of the top co-occurrence clusters appeared to be linked to parvovirus B19, influenza, CMV and Epstein-Barr virus, according to a later analysis. Strong co-occurrence of HLA alleles, especially DR and DQ, made assigning TCR associations to individual alleles difficult. While some public TCRs were present in many individuals, most TCR sequences turned up only very rarely across donors. Sequencing depth was assumed to be roughly uniform across donors in the presence/absence analyses, though that assumption may not hold. Because some donors lacked HLA typing at each locus, the association tests relied only on the typed subset. A later genetic analysis associated a missense DCLRE1C variant with V-gene and J-gene trimming of TCR beta chains, and an independent cohort replicated the association. A cluster of highly shared sequence variants was judged likely to represent a technical artifact of the sequencing pipeline. Because counts were too low, seventeen rarely observed V segments, including chromosome 9 orphons, were excluded from the earlier analysis of roughly 580 of the donors. Most CMV-associated TCR beta chains appeared to be HLA-restricted in a later analysis, and the HLA associations seemed to be driven largely by CMV exposure. A total of about 150 TCR beta chains were listed by the study as associated with cytomegalovirus. A later analysis found that TCR association rates varied across HLA loci, with DRB1 alleles showing the most associated TCRs and HLA-C alleles the fewest. According to the authors, the approach could potentially be generalized to other disease states and immunological phenotypes. In vitro tests confirmed that a few of the cytomegalovirus-associated TCR beta chains recognize cytomegalovirus antigens. A later analysis found that HLA-associated TCR beta chains were more clonally expanded and had lower generation probabilities than equally common non-associated chains. A later genetic analysis reported fewer N-insertions in productive TCRs among donors in an Asian-associated ancestry cluster than the roughly 700-donor mean. For the cohort, immune exposure information was limited to CMV serostatus. Linkage disequilibrium might explain the correlated functional status among segregating V segments, but an unknown experimental factor could not be excluded.

The cohort consisted of 666 healthy bone marrow donors. All cohort members were sampled while nominally healthy, although unrecorded immune exposures were likely present. The donor was CMV seronegative and belonged to the group of around 400 seronegative cohort members. Each donor provided a peripheral blood sample, and peripheral blood mononuclear cells were used for TCR beta sequencing. Genomic DNA was extracted from the blood cell samples with the Qiagen DNeasy Blood Extraction Kit. Libraries were built with the immunoSEQ multiplex PCR assay. A mixture of 60 forward primers for TCR Vbeta segments and 13 reverse primers for TCR Jbeta segments was used in the multiplex PCR. Amplification of the CDR3 region of rearranged TCR beta genes was performed with a multiplex PCR assay on genomic DNA. On the Illumina HiSeq System, the amplified TCR beta libraries were sequenced as 87-base-pair reads. In the source study's methods: Across the roughly 670 repertoires, a later analysis counted 80 million or so unique TCR beta chains, around 11 million of which were shared by at least two donors. Raw reads were error-corrected and collapsed into unique sequences by a nearest-neighbor algorithm in which closely related sequences were merged to remove PCR and sequencing errors. Alignment of CDR3 sequences to IMGT reference sequences was used to assign V, D and J gene segments. For a sequence to be retained, a match of at least six nucleotides was required to both a V gene segment and a J gene segment. Rearrangements were called productive when the CDR3 lacked stop codons and stayed in frame with V and J; all others were non-productive. Following IMGT convention, CDR3 was defined as the stretch from the second conserved V-encoded cysteine to the conserved J-encoded phenylalanine. Sequences without an unambiguous match to a single V gene segment were excluded from the earlier analysis of approximately 600 of the donors. An earlier analysis of 500 to 600 of the donors classified V segments as functional when productive rearrangements were above 56.7% and as segregating when the standard deviation between donors was above 5%. A statistical classification framework was built to diagnose cytomegalovirus status from the catalog of TCR beta chain sequences. In a later analysis, V and J genes were assigned by comparing TCR nucleotide sequences against IMGT/GENE-DB human TR gene sequences. The TCRdist pipeline was used in a later analysis to assign CDR3 sequences and most-parsimonious VDJ recombination scenarios. In a later analysis, each TCR beta chain was defined by its CDR3 amino acid sequence together with its V-gene family, and reads without a unique V-gene family were excluded. As a way to deal with suspected cross-contamination and a sequencing artifact, a later analysis dropped under 600 nucleotide sequences that were highly shared and had low generation probability. In a later analysis, a clonal expansion index was calculated for each public chain from normalized within-repertoire ranks of inferred template counts. Generation probabilities in a later analysis came from a VDJ recombination model fitted to out-of-frame rearrangements, and those results were checked against IGoR. In a later analysis, TCR-TCR, TCR-HLA and TCR-CMV co-occurrence was scored with hypergeometric tests, and a repertoire-size bias correction was applied to TCR pairs. False discovery rates were estimated in a later analysis by permuting HLA or CMV assignments 20 times. In a later analysis, co-occurring TCRs were grouped using DBSCAN, and TCRdist sequence similarity was added for clustering within HLA-allele-positive subsets. Repertoires with fewer than 30,000 or more than 120,000 public chains were left out of co-occurrence clustering, as were about five repertoires with anomalous nucleotide sharing. The table was pulled from immuneACCESS by TCRdb, which kept in-frame rearrangements only. Such tables lose some clones; where checked, under half of the loss comes from unresolved V genes, and the rest has no known cause. D and trimming were read from the DNA, whereas the V and J calls and clone size are those reported in that table. A total of roughly 120,000 clones appear in this sample, roughly 73% of them only once. The ten largest clones represent roughly 0.82% of the sample.

Sequencing input: PBMCs. The rearranged segments are TRBV30 and TRBJ2-4, and TRBD1 matches 10 of the central bases. This clonotype originated in a woman aged 25-40 years in good health and CMV-seronegative. The DNA sequence is given as TGTGCCTGGAGCCCCCTGGTAGGACAGGGGGTTCAGTACTTC. Translated, this is CAWSPLVGQGVQYF. Full variable domain (CDR3 extended with the reference TRBV30 and TRBJ2-4 proteins): SQTIHQWPATLVQPVGSPLSLECTVEGTSNPNLYWYRQAAGRGLQLLFYSVGIGQISSEVPQNLSASRPQDRQFILSSKKLLLSDSGFYLCAWSPLVGQGVQYFGAGTRLSVL.